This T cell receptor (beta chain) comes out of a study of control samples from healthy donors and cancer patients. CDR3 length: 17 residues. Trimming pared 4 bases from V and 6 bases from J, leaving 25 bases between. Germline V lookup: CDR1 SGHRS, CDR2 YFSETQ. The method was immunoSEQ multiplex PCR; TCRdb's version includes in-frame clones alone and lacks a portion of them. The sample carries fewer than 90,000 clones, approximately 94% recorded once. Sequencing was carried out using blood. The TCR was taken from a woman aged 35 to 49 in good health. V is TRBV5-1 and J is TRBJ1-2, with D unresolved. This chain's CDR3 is CASSPSGNRDLLDGYTF. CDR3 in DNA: TGCGCCAGCAGCCCGAGCGGAAATCGGGATCTATTGGATGGCTACACCTTC.